These 14 T cell receptor beta chains share one sample of origin, sequenced in a study of blood T cell repertoires in COVID-19. Profiling relied on immunoSEQ multiplex PCR, and the TCRdb table lists in-frame clones only, not all of them. This sample has fewer than 110,000 clones, with roughly 88% found just once. Sequencing used peripheral blood. The source is a human donor in a cohort sampled during active COVID-19.

CDR3: CASSQDYPSYNEQFF. The CDR3, as DNA: TGCGCCAGCAGCCAAGACTACCCTTCCTACAATGAGCAGTTCTTC. The rearrangement joins TRBV4-3 to TRBJ2-1; no clear D. This CDR3 has 15 residues. The ends were cut back, 0 bases at V and 1 base at J, with 7 bases in the middle. Germline V gene data show CDR1 as LGHNA and CDR2 as YSLEER.

J is TRBJ2-6 and V is TRBV10-1; possible D gene TRBD2, 5 bases. The CDR3 is 13 amino acids. CDR1 is WNHNN and CDR2 is SYGVQD in the germline V gene (reference sequence). Trimming stripped 8 bases from V and 4 bases from J, with 9 bases between. The CDR3, as DNA: TGCGCCAGCGCAGCGGCCGGGGCCAACGTCCTGACTTTC. This gives the protein CASAAAGANVLTF.

This clone was seen a single time. J is TRBJ1-3 and V is TRBV7-2; D ambiguous. CDR1 SGHTA and CDR2 FQGNSA come from the germline V gene. This CDR3 is built from 18 residues. Trimming removed 5 bases from V and 0 bases from J, with 20 bases in between. This CDR3 reads CASSLAPGVLSSGNTIYF. DNA of the CDR3: TGTGCCAGCAGCCTCGCCCCCGGAGTACTATCCTCTGGAAACACCATATATTTT. The whole variable domain, filled in from reference TRBV7-2 and TRBJ1-3, reads GAGVSQSPSNKVTEKGKDVELRCDPISGHTALYWYRQSLGQGLEFLIYFQGNSAPDKSGLPSDRFSAERTGGSVSTLTIQRTQQEDSAVYLCASSLAPGVLSSGNTIYFGEGSWLTVV.

The chain recombines TRBV30 with TRBJ2-3; a possible D gene is TRBD2 (6 bases). V dropped 0 bases and J dropped 5 bases, with 12 bases sitting between them. This CDR3 comprises 14 residues. Looked up from germline, CDR1 is GTSNPN and CDR2 is SVGIG (reference sequence). CDR3 sequence: CAWSVSGGVDTQYF. The CDR3 coding sequence is TGTGCCTGGAGTGTATCTGGCGGGGTAGATACGCAGTATTTT.

The rearrangement uses TRBV20-1 and TRBJ2-4; possible D gene TRBD2, 5 bases. CDR3 length equals 15 residues. Trimming removed 3 bases from V and 0 bases from J, with 12 bases in between. Germline V lookup: CDR1 DFQATT, CDR2 SNEGSKA (reference sequence). In nucleotides, the CDR3 is TGCAGTGCTAGTAGGTCGGGATTAGCCAAAAACATTCAGTACTTC. It specifies CSASRSGLAKNIQYF.

The CDR3 loop reads CASSSTGTSDEQFF. The CDR3 DNA sequence: TGTGCCAGCAGCTCGACCGGGACTAGCGATGAGCAGTTCTTC. The rearrangement links TRBV7-6 to TRBJ2-1; the match to TRBD2 covers 10 bases. The trim removed 4 bases at V and 8 bases at J, leaving 5 bases unmatched. The CDR3 extends over 14 amino acids. Germline-derived CDR1 and CDR2 are SGHVS and FNYEAQ.

This clone was recorded once. The V gene is TRBV6-5, the J gene TRBJ1-2; perhaps TRBD1 as D (5 bases). The CDR3 consists of 14 residues. From germline, CDR1 is MNHEY and CDR2 SVGAGI. The V end lost 6 bases, the J end lost 8 bases, and 19 bases lay between the germline ends. In nucleotides, the CDR3 is TGTGCCAGCAGCCCCCGGGGGGAGGGTAAGGGCTACACCTTC. Amino acid sequence: CASSPRGEGKGYTF.

In its sample, this clone was seen a few times. The V and J genes are TRBV4-2 and TRBJ2-1, with D perhaps matching TRBD1 (6 bases). Germline V CDR1 and CDR2: LGHNA, YNFKEQ. Trimming stripped 0 bases from V and 4 bases from J, with 16 bases between. CDR3 length: 17 residues. CDR3 amino acids: CASSQDSGQGIYNEQFF. The CDR3 DNA is TGTGCCAGCAGCCAAGATAGTGGGCAGGGGATATACAATGAGCAGTTCTTC.

The V call is TRBV19, the J call TRBJ1-2; D might be TRBD1 (5 bases). V lost 3 bases and J lost 4, with 9 bases in between. The CDR3 covers 13 residues. Germline V gene lookup returns CDR1 LNHDA and CDR2 SQIVND (reference sequence). The CDR3 protein is CASSILGAYGYTF. CDR3 bases: TGTGCCAGTAGTATTTTAGGGGCCTATGGCTACACCTTC.

This clone appeared once. J is TRBJ1-4 and V is TRBV7-2, with a tentative D call TRBD1 (6 bases). Looked up from germline, CDR1 is SGHTA and CDR2 is FQGNSA. The ends were cut back, 3 bases at V and 1 base at J, with 9 bases in the middle. The CDR3 length is 15 residues. The CDR3 nucleotides are TGTGCCAGCAGCTTTGCACAGGGAACTAATGAAAAACTGTTTTTT. Protein: CASSFAQGTNEKLFF.

This clone turned up a few times. The chain recombines TRBV27 with TRBJ1-2; unclear D gene. The CDR3 totals 13 residues. Germline CDR1 and CDR2: MNHEY and SMNVEV (reference sequence). V lost 5 bases and J 8 bases, leaving 15 bases between the germline ends. The CDR3 DNA sequence: TGTGCCAGCAGTACCCAGGAGGGCAGCGGCTACACCTTC. Amino acid sequence: CASSTQEGSGYTF.

This clone has just a few counts. The rearrangement links TRBV2 to TRBJ2-3; 9 bases are shared with TRBD1. The J segment lost 4 bases and the V segment lost 8 bases, leaving 10 bases of the junction unmatched. CDR1 and CDR2 (germline): SNHLY, FYNNEI. The CDR3 is made up of 15 amino acids. Here the CDR3 reads CASGPDRGNADTQYF. As DNA, the CDR3 is TGTGCCAGCGGCCCGGACAGGGGAAATGCAGATACGCAGTATTTT.

The chain is built from TRBV24-1 and TRBJ2-2, with 7 nucleotides matching TRBD2. This CDR3 contains 18 residues. V dropped 1 base and J dropped 4; count of bases not matched to a gene: 11. The germline CDR1 and CDR2 sequences are KGHDR and SFDVKD. Written as DNA, the CDR3 is TGTGCCACCAGTGATTTAGCCCCCAGCGGGGCGGGCACCGGGGAGCTGTTTTTT. This encodes CATSDLAPSGAGTGELFF.

This chain connects TRBV18 to TRBJ2-7; D gene ambiguous. In germline, CDR1 is KGHSH, CDR2 LQKENI. V was trimmed by 5 bases and J by 7 bases, leaving 12 bases between them. This CDR3 region has 12 residues. The CDR3 loop is CASSSAPREQYF. The CDR3 DNA reads as TGTGCCAGCTCATCGGCCCCGCGGGAGCAGTACTTC.